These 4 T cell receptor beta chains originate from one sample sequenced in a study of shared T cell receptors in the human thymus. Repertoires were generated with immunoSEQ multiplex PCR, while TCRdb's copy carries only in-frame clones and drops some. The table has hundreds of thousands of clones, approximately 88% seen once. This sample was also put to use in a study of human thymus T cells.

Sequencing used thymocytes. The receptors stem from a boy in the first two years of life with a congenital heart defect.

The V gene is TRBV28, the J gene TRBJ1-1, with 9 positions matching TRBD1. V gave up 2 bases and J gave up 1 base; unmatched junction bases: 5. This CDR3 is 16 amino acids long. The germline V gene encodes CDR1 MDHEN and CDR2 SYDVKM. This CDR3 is CASSLRGQGKNTEAFF. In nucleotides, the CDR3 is TGTGCCAGCAGTTTAAGGGGACAGGGCAAGAACACTGAAGCTTTCTTT.

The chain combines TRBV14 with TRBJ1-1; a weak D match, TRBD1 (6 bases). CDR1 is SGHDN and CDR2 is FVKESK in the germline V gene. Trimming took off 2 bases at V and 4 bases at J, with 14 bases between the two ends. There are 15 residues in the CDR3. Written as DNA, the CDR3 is TGTGCCAGCAGCCAACCTCAGGGAGGGGGCACTGAAGCTTTCTTT. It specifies CASSQPQGGGTEAFF.

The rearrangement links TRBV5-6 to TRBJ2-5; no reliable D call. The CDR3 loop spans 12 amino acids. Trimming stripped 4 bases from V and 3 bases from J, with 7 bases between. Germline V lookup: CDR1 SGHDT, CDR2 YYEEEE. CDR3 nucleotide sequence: TGTGCCAGCAGCGCTAAAAAAGAGACCCAGTACTTC. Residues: CASSAKKETQYF.

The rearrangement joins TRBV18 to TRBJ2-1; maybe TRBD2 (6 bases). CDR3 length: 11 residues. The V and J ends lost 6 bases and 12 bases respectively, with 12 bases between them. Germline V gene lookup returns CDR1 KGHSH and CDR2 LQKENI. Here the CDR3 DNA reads TGTGCCAGCTCCCCCCGGGGAGGGCAGTTCTTC. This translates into CASSPRGGQFF.